This T cell receptor beta chain was profiled in a study of blood T cells in healthy people across ages. Germline loops: CDR1 MNHEY, CDR2 SMNVEV (reference sequence). With V trimmed by 9 bases and J by 3 bases, 9 bases remained unmatched. The CDR3 loop spans 14 amino acids. Then a second PCR, running roughly 7 to 11 cycles, was carried out with a sample-barcoded 5' primer and a J-beta primer mix. TCRdb re-called the 5' RACE reads through MiXCR, storing one row per CDR3 protein. Of fewer than 1,200,000 distinct CDR3 sequences detected, roughly 24% appear once; the ten largest clones hold less than 0.75%. A further study also used this sample, focusing on T cells of mothers and their children.

Sequenced input: blood. This clonotype was sampled from a girl aged 2 to 9 in good health. The rearrangement uses TRBV27 and TRBJ2-7; TRBD1 matches at 9 bases. CDR3 sequence reads: CASRTPDRGYEQYF. The CDR3 coding sequence is TGTGCCAGTAGAACCCCGGACAGGGGCTACGAGCAGTACTTC.